The 12 T cell receptor beta chains below were found in one sample sequenced in a study of control samples from healthy donors and cancer patients. TCRdb keeps only in-frame clones here, not all; method: immunoSEQ multiplex PCR. The sample carries approximately 130,000 clones, around 87% recorded once. Sequencing input: blood. These receptors came from a man aged 25-40 years in good health.

V gene TRBV6-5 combines with J gene TRBJ2-1, with 10 bases identical to TRBD1. J lost 5 bases, V lost 6 bases, and 1 base had no gene match. The CDR3 loop spans 13 amino acids. The germline V gene encodes CDR1 MNHEY and CDR2 SVGAGI. CDR3 amino acids: CASRGTGDNEQFF. The CDR3 DNA sequence: TGTGCCAGCAGAGGGACAGGGGACAATGAGCAGTTCTTC.

The CDR3 DNA reads as TGCGCCAGCAGCCCCCCGCCAGGGAGGGAGACCCAGTACTTC. Translated, it gives CASSPPPGRETQYF. The chain has TRBV5-1 and TRBJ2-5; D might be TRBD2 (6 bases). Per the germline V gene, CDR1 is SGHRS and CDR2 is YFSETQ. The CDR3 consists of 14 residues. V gave up 4 bases and J gave up 5 bases, with 15 bases separating them. Based on the CDR3 plus reference TRBV5-1 and TRBJ2-5, the full variable domain is KAGVTQTPRYLIKTRGQQVTLSCSPISGHRSVSWYQQTPGQGLQFLFEYFSETQRNKGNFPGRFSGRQFSNSRSEMNVSTLELGDSALYLCASSPPPGRETQYFGPGTRLLVL.

This chain joins TRBV5-5 and TRBJ1-1, with a tentative D call TRBD1 (5 bases). The CDR3 totals 15 residues. Germline V gene lookup returns CDR1 SGHKS and CDR2 YYEKEE (reference sequence). The V and J ends lost 1 base and 5 bases respectively, with 15 bases between them. The CDR3 region is CASSLRDGVWTEAFF. CDR3 nucleotide sequence: TGTGCCAGCAGCTTGCGGGACGGAGTGTGGACTGAAGCTTTCTTT.

The chain uses TRBV11-2 and TRBJ1-1; perhaps TRBD1 as D (5 bases). CDR1 is SGHAT and CDR2 is FQNNGV in the germline V gene. CDR3 length equals 14 residues. Between the trimmed V and J ends, which lost 7 bases and 3 bases, there was a span of 15 bases. CDR3 residues: CASTKPGGDTEAFF. CDR3 nucleotide sequence: TGTGCCAGCACCAAGCCCGGGGGGGACACTGAAGCTTTCTTT.

The chain is built from TRBV5-1 and TRBJ1-1, with 8 bases matching TRBD1. Trimming at V came to 3 bases and at J to 5 bases, leaving 6 bases not matched to a gene. Germline CDR1 and CDR2: SGHRS and YFSETQ. The CDR3 has 14 amino acids. The CDR3 loop reads CASSSQTGGTEAFF. For the CDR3, the DNA is TGCGCCAGCAGCTCCCAAACAGGGGGAACTGAAGCTTTCTTT. Looking up the rest from reference TRBV5-1 and TRBJ1-1 gives the full variable domain: KAGVTQTPRYLIKTRGQQVTLSCSPISGHRSVSWYQQTPGQGLQFLFEYFSETQRNKGNFPGRFSGRQFSNSRSEMNVSTLELGDSALYLCASSSQTGGTEAFFGQGTRLTVV.

The V call is TRBV4-2, the J call TRBJ1-4, with D unresolved. The CDR3 totals 17 residues. CDR1 is LGHNA, CDR2 YNFKEQ, per germline. Trimming removed 0 bases from V and 0 bases from J, with 11 bases in between. The CDR3 DNA is TGTGCCAGCAGCCAAGAGAGGCGGTACCCAACTAATGAAAAACTGTTTTTT. Its translation: CASSQERRYPTNEKLFF.

The chain carries TRBV18 and TRBJ2-3; 12 bases match TRBD2. The CDR3 has 18 amino acids. Per germline, CDR1 KGHSH and CDR2 LQKENI. With V trimmed by 1 base and J by 1 base, 6 bases remained unmatched. CDR3 bases: TGTGCCAGCTCACCACGACTAGCGGGGGTTCGTGGCACAGATACGCAGTATTTT. Translation gives CASSPRLAGVRGTDTQYF. The whole variable domain, filled in from reference TRBV18 and TRBJ2-3, reads NAGVMQNPRHLVRRRGQEARLRCSPMKGHSHVYWYRQLPEEGLKFMVYLQKENIIDESGMPKERFSAEFPKEGPSILRIQQVVRGDSAAYFCASSPRLAGVRGTDTQYFGPGTRLTVL.

This clone has just one count. The rearrangement links TRBV4-1 to TRBJ2-6; D remains unclear. The CDR3 contains 18 residues. V was trimmed by 3 bases and J by 2 bases, leaving 17 bases between them. From germline, CDR1 is MGHRA and CDR2 YSYEKL. CDR3 amino acids: CASSQPTRSRPGANVLTF. Written as DNA, the CDR3 is TGCGCCAGCAGCCAGCCTACACGGTCCAGGCCTGGGGCCAACGTCCTGACTTTC.

J is TRBJ1-3 and V is TRBV2; possibly TRBD1 for D (5 bases). The V gene lost 8 bases and the J gene lost 10 bases, with 18 bases spanning the gap. CDR1 and CDR2 (germline): SNHLY, FYNNEI. The CDR3 has 13 residues. The CDR3 region is CASATEKDNTIYF. DNA for the CDR3: TGTGCCAGCGCGACGGAGAAGGACAATACCATATATTTT. The variable domain in full, with the rest retrieved from reference TRBV2 and TRBJ1-3, is EPEVTQTPSHQVTQMGQEVILRCVPISNHLYFYWYRQILGQKVEFLVSFYNNEISEKSEIFDDQFSVERPDGSNFTLKIRSTKLEDSAMYFCASATEKDNTIYFGEGSWLTVV.

V is TRBV19 and J is TRBJ1-1, with a possible D match to TRBD1 (5 bases). Germline V gene sequence: CDR1 LNHDA, CDR2 SQIVND (reference sequence). V lost 8 bases to trimming and J lost 1 base, with 17 bases between them. CDR3 length equals 15 residues. CDR3 in amino acids: CASFFIGTANTEAFF. The DNA for the CDR3 is TGTGCCAGTTTCTTCATCGGGACGGCGAACACTGAAGCTTTCTTT.

This clone was seen a single time. The chain carries TRBV27 and TRBJ1-2, with D unclear. The CDR3 is made up of 13 amino acids. V lost 2 bases and J 0 bases, leaving 4 bases between the germline ends. Germline CDR1 MNHEY, CDR2 SMNVEV (reference sequence). The CDR3 reads CASSLRANYGYTF. CDR3 in DNA: TGTGCCAGCAGTTTACGAGCTAACTATGGCTACACCTTC.

Worth noting for this clone: The same CDR3 arises from other DNA sequences in this sample as well. The V call is TRBV29-1, the J call TRBJ2-5; no definite D call. From germline, CDR1 is SQVTM and CDR2 ANQGSEA. The CDR3 consists of 10 residues. V lost 6 bases, J lost 5 bases, and 7 bases lay in between. This CDR3 reads CSVARETQYF. DNA for the CDR3: TGCAGCGTGGCCAGGGAGACCCAGTACTTC.